The T cell receptor (beta chain) under discussion was sequenced for a study of post-analysis software for immune sequencing data. Overall study results and limits: With TRBV5-6, TRBV5-1 and TRBV20-1 included, 5 or 6 TRBV segments were more frequent in patients than in controls.

On this clonotype itself: The antigen is undetermined.

This CDR3 comprises 15 residues. Germline V gene data show CDR1 as MNHEY and CDR2 as SVGAGI. After removal of 6 bases from V and 5 bases from J, the junction contained 9 bases not matched to a gene. TCR beta libraries were prepared from cDNA with unique molecular identifiers. One entry per CDR3 protein results from TCRdb running MiXCR on the PCR reads. This table has approximately 400,000 distinct CDR3 sequences, about a third appearing once. This clonotype was obtained from a girl under 18 with multiple sclerosis. V usage is TRBV6-5 and J usage is TRBJ2-3; 9 bases are a match to TRBD1. The sequencing input was blood. The CDR3 nucleotides read TGTGCCAGCAGAATACAGGGGGCGCGTGGAGATACGCAGTATTTT. Protein sequence: CASRIQGARGDTQYF.